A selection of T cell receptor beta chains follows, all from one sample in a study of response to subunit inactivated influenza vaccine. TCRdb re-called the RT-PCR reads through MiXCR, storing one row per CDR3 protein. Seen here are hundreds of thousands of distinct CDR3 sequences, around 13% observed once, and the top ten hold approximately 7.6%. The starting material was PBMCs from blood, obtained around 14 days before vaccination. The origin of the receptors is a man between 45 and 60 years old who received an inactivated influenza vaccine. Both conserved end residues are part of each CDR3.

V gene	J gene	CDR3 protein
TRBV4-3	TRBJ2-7	CASSQEAGASYEQYF
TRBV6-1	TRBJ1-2	CASSEITYTGGCTF
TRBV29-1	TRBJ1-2	CSVNRDGGGYTF
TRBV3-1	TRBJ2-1	CASSQQGASYNEQFF
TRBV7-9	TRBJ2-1	CASSVDTNYNEQFF
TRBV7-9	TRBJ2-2	CASSQNRGPVTGELFF
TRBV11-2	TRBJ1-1	CASSFGVYLSTEAFF
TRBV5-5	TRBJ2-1	CASSPGINEQFF
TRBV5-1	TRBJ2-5	CASSLNVEETQYF
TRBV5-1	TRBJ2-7	CASSPNRVGYEQYF
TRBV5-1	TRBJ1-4	CASSQGTREKLFF
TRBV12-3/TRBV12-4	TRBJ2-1	CASRPLGGVNEQFF
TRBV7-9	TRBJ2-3	CASSPARGTDTQYF
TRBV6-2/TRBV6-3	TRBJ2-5	CASSPSRPGETQYF
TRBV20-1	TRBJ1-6	CSARPGTGVNSPLHF
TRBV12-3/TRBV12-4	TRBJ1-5	CASSLDVRRATGQPQHF
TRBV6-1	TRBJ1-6	CASSETIQGRSPLHF
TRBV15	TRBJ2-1	CATTERLADNEQFF
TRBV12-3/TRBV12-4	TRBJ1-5	CASRSGGRNQPQHF
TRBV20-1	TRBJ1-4	CSAKSRPDLREKLFF
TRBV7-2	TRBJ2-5	CASTLGGAQETQYF
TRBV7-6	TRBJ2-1	CASSRGTSGSSEQFF
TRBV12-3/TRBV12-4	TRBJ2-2	CASSPMGGAAAGELFF
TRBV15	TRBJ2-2	CATSIDRADGELFF
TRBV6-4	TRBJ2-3	CASSDRPWLAGGHDTQYF
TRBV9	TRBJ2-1	CASSPGGGGSYNEQFF